The sequence of this T cell receptor (beta chain) was determined in a study of T cell clusters in autoimmune cytopenias. Study-level points and caveats: The T cell clusters came from computational analysis alone and lack functional validation. Comparing secondary cytopenia with chronic lymphocytic leukemia showed no cluster-lack signature, apparently masked by lymphoma repertoire. Primary autoimmune cytopenia patients seemingly lacked the physiological T cell clusters found in healthy donors.

TRB amplification used approximately 0.25 ug of peripheral blood genomic DNA. Germline V lookup: CDR1 MNHNY, CDR2 SVGAGI (reference sequence). This CDR3 spans 14 amino acids. One tube held mixed TRB-A and TRB-B primer pools for touch-down PCR. Using the multiplex PCR reads, TCRdb records one entry per CDR3 protein without DNA. The sample holds a few thousand distinct CDR3 sequences. Measured by frequency, this clonotype is medium-sized. Its specificity is not known. These data also featured in a second study, about T cell repertoires in aging, cancer and after chemotherapy.

The clonotype originates from a human donor in good health. The chain combines TRBV6-6 with TRBJ2-3; checking the TCRdb D call of TRBD2 is not possible without DNA. Sequencing was performed on peripheral blood. CDR3 sequence: CASSSPSRADTQYF.